This record looks at one T cell receptor (beta chain) sequence and its context. The antigen is not known. These data belong to a study of cytomegalovirus exposure and HLA in healthy donors. Findings and limits, study-wide: One cluster of highly shared sequence variants probably arose as a sequencing artifact. Several of the most significant clusters were apparently associated with common viral pathogens in a later analysis. HLA-A and HLA-B allele assignments for most subjects were reportedly predicted accurately using TCR beta sequences.

CDR1 and CDR2 from the germline V gene are SGDLS and YYNGEE. Trimming shortened V by 5 bases and J by 0 bases, and 9 bases separated the two germline ends. The CDR3 covers 13 residues. The PCR used 60 Vbeta and 13 Jbeta primers. The repertoire was sequenced with immunoSEQ multiplex PCR; TCRdb's copy has only in-frame clones and lacks some. The table records 190,000 or so clones, approximately 85% of them present only once. The rearrangement links TRBV9 to TRBJ2-7; tentative D call: TRBD1 (5 bases). Sequenced sample: PBMCs. The source of this sequence is a woman between 45 and 60 years old in good health and CMV-seropositive. The chain's CDR3 is CASRDDSSYEQYF. As DNA, the CDR3 is TGTGCCAGCAGAGACGACAGCTCCTACGAGCAGTACTTC.